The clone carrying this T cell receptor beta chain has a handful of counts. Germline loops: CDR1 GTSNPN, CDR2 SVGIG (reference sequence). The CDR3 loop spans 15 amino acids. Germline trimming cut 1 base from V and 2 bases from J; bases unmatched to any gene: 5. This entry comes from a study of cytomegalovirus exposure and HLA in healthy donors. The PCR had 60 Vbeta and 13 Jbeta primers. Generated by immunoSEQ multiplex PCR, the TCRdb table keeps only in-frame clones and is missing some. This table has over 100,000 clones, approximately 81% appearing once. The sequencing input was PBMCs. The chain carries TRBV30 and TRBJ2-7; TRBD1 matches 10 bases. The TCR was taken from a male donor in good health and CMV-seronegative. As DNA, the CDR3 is TGTGCCTGGAGTGGTAGGACAGGGGGGACCTACGAGCAGTACTTC. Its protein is CAWSGRTGGTYEQYF.